Described below is a single TCR beta chain sequence and its context. Data came from immunoSEQ multiplex PCR; TCRdb stores just in-frame clones and leaves some out. The sample gives under 300,000 clones, approximately 81% of which show up once; 2.5% to 3% is in the top ten. CDR1 SGDLS and CDR2 YYNGEE come from the germline V gene. The CDR3 runs 15 residues. V lost 6 bases to trimming and J lost 7 bases; unmatched junction nucleotides: 11. This sample is drawn from a study of blood T cell repertoires in COVID-19. Study context: Researchers got acute and convalescent COVID-19 samples from the United States, Italy and Spain.

This sequence joins TRBV9 and TRBJ2-3, with 10 bases fitting TRBD2. The sequenced sample was peripheral blood. The source of this sequence is a woman aged 55-69 years with active or convalescent COVID-19. In nucleotides, the CDR3 is TGTGCCAGCACCCGGATTAGCGGGGGGCCCCATACGCAGTATTTT. Amino acid sequence: CASTRISGGPHTQYF.